Listed here are 22 T cell receptor beta chains from one sample, sequenced in a study of tumor and adjacent non-tumor tissue in lung cancer. The library came from three nested PCR rounds adapted from ARM-PCR protocols. Each CDR3 protein is one row after TCRdb ran MiXCR on the multiplex PCR reads. This sample yields some 80,000 distinct CDR3 sequences, of which over 60% are seen a single time; about two fifths belongs to the top ten. No cell sorting was done before RNA was extracted from the tissue. More than 3 cm separated this lung sample from the edge of the tumor. The sample taken for sequencing was distant non-tumor lung tissue. Receptors were obtained from a man between 65 and 85 years old with non-small cell lung cancer.

Of note for this clonotype: At one boundary the junction diverges from the germline segment, which might be a read error. This chain connects TRBV29-1 to TRBJ2-5, with D perhaps matching TRBD1 (6 bases). The length of the CDR3 is 13 residues. CDR1 SQVTM and CDR2 ANQGSEA come from the germline V gene. DNA of the CDR3: TGCAGCATGGCCGACAGGTTTCAAGAGATCCAGCACTTC. Amino acid sequence: CSMADRFQEIQHF.

With regard to this clonotype: The junction departs from germline at one end; a sequencing error may be responsible. The V gene is TRBV11-2, the J gene TRBJ1-2; no clear D. Germline V gene lookup returns CDR1 SGHAT and CDR2 FQNNGV. The CDR3 runs 14 residues. This CDR3 is CTSSLAARNYGYTF. Here the CDR3 DNA reads TGTACCAGCAGCTTAGCAGCACGAAACTATGGCTACACCTTC.

The chain's CDR3 is CASSPPRQGGEQFF. CDR3 nucleotides: TGTGCCAGCAGCCCCCCTCGACAGGGAGGTGAGCAGTTCTTC. V gene TRBV28 combines with J gene TRBJ2-1; D is possibly TRBD1 (7 bases). CDR3 length: 14 amino acids. V was pared by 6 bases and J by 9 bases, with 18 bases between. The germline CDR1 and CDR2 sequences are MDHEN and SYDVKM.

Comments on this clonotype: A read error is possible here, since a much larger clone lies one base away. The chain combines TRBV6-6 with TRBJ1-6, with D perhaps matching TRBD1 (6 bases). The CDR3 extends over 15 amino acids. V dropped 7 bases and J dropped 10 bases, with 20 bases sitting between them. The V gene's germline CDR1 is MNHNY and CDR2 SVGAGI (reference sequence). The CDR3 sequence: CASIWDTTWVSPLHF. The CDR3 DNA reads as TGTGCCAGCATTTGGGACACCACTTGGGTGTCACCCCTCCACTTT.

A note on this clonotype: A much larger clone lies a single base off, so this may be a read error. This rearrangement joins TRBV20-1 to TRBJ2-1, with D unclear. There are 15 residues in the CDR3. The germline CDR1 and CDR2 sequences are DFQATT and SNEGSKA (reference sequence). The CDR3 nucleotides read TGCAGTGCTAGAGGGGGTAGGGTCTCCAACAATGAGCAGTTCTTC. It encodes CSARGGRVSNNEQFF.

Turning to this clonotype: One end of the junction varies from germline; a read error may be responsible. This sequence joins TRBV30 and TRBJ2-2; possible D gene TRBD2, 6 bases. Germline V gene lookup returns CDR1 GTSNPN and CDR2 SVGIG (reference sequence). This CDR3 is 15 amino acids long. CDR3 sequence: CAWGVRGGDTGELFF. In DNA, the CDR3 is TGTGCCTGGGGTGTACGGGGAGGAGATACCGGGGAGCTGTTTTTC.

In the case of this clonotype: A much larger clone lies a single base off, so this may be a read error. The CDR3 loop reads CASRFASVEDSGEPFF. CDR3 DNA sequence: TGTGCAAGTCGCTTTGCCAGCGTTGAGGATTCCGGGGAGCCGTTTTTT. The chain combines TRBV12-2 with TRBJ2-2. TRBV12-2 is reported as a pseudogene. This CDR3 comprises 16 residues.

Comment on this clonotype: The junction and the germline gene differ at one end; a read error may be behind it. The rearrangement joins TRBV6-1 to TRBJ2-3; unclear D gene. Per germline, CDR1 MNHNS and CDR2 SASEGT. The CDR3 has 12 residues. The CDR3 DNA follows: TGTGCCAGCAGTGAACCCAGTTTTGCGCATTATTTT. This encodes CASSEPSFAHYF.

On this clonotype itself: A single base separates this from a much larger clone, so it may be a read error. The CDR3 DNA is TGTGCCAGCAGTAACAGGCTTTACATCGGGGAGCTGTTTTTT. Translated, it gives CASSNRLYIGELFF. J is TRBJ2-2 and V is TRBV6-1, with D perhaps TRBD1 (5 bases). V was pared by 5 bases and J by 7 bases, with 14 bases between. The CDR3 is made up of 14 amino acids. Germline assignment: CDR1 MNHNS and CDR2 SASEGT.

In regard to this clonotype: An end of the junction does not agree with germline; a read error may underlie this. The J gene is TRBJ2-1, the V gene TRBV6-2 or TRBV6-3; D not resolved. The CDR3 spans 14 residues. Per germline, CDR1 MNHEY and CDR2 SVGEGT. The CDR3 coding sequence is TGTGCCGGCAGTTACCCCGGAGTAATCAATGAGCAGTTCTTC. Translating it yields CAGSYPGVINEQFF.

V gene TRBV7-8 combines with J gene TRBJ2-7, with D perhaps TRBD1 (5 bases). V was cut by 6 bases and J by 0 bases, with 18 bases left in between. This CDR3 is 16 amino acids long. Germline-derived CDR1 and CDR2 are SGHVS and FQNEAQ. The CDR3 DNA reads as TGTGCCAGCAGATTAAATATGGTCAGGGACTCCTACGAGCAGTACTTC. It is translated as CASRLNMVRDSYEQYF.

This clonotype was recorded only once. The conserved phenylalanine or tryptophan normally closing the CDR3 is absent here, so this likely arose from a read error. No DNA is shown, since the ends of the CDR3 on it are uncertain; the CDR3 is the one TCRdb lists. This sequence joins TRBV5-4 and TRBJ1-1. Inclusive of both ends, the CDR3 amounts to 13 amino acids. Germline-derived CDR1 and CDR2 are SGHNT and YYREEE (reference sequence). The CDR3 sequence: CASGGSMNTETFV.

In regard to this clonotype: The junction and the germline gene differ at one end; a read error may be behind it. The V and J genes are TRBV4-2 and TRBJ1-4; possible D gene TRBD1, 5 bases. Germline lookup yields CDR1 LGHNA and CDR2 YNFKEQ. This CDR3 spans 14 amino acids. CDR3 coding DNA: TGTGCCACCAGCCAACCCGGGACCTTCAAAAAACTGTTTTTT. It codes for CATSQPGTFKKLFF.

About this clonotype itself: At one boundary the junction diverges from the germline segment, which might be a read error. The J gene is TRBJ2-7, the V gene TRBV4-1; 11 nucleotides align to TRBD2. The germline V gene encodes CDR1 MGHRA and CDR2 YSYEKL. The length of the CDR3 is 16 residues. As DNA, the CDR3 is TGTGACAGCAGCCTGACACTAGCGGGAGAGGGGGACGAGCAGAACTTC. This encodes CDSSLTLAGEGDEQNF.

As concerns this clonotype: Compared with germline, one end of the junction differs, possibly owing to a read error. The chain has TRBV12-3 or TRBV12-4 and TRBJ1-3; the match to TRBD1 covers 9 bases. The CDR3 spans 18 residues. In nucleotides, the CDR3 is TGTACCAGCAGTCGTCCCGGGACAGGGATCGACTCTGGAAACATCATATATTTT. This encodes CTSSRPGTGIDSGNIIYF.

The count of this clonotype is one. A read error may account for a junction end that differs from germline. V is TRBV29-1 and J is TRBJ1-2; 7 bases agree with TRBD1. This CDR3 comprises 13 residues. Per germline, CDR1 SQVTM and CDR2 ANQGSEA. CDR3 nucleotide sequence: TGCAGCGTACAGGGGATGGGGAACTATGGCTACACATTC. This translates into CSVQGMGNYGYTF.

The rearrangement uses TRBV5-6 and TRBJ1-1, with D tentatively TRBD1 (5 bases). The V gene's germline CDR1 is SGHDT and CDR2 YYEEEE. Trimming took off 5 bases at V and 0 bases at J, with 20 bases between the two ends. The CDR3 consists of 17 residues. The CDR3 sequence: CASSFTGIRIMNTEAFF. CDR3 coding DNA: TGTGCCAGCAGTTTCACAGGAATAAGAATAATGAACACTGAAGCTTTCTTT.

By sample share, this clonotype is medium-sized. V usage is TRBV6-2 or TRBV6-3 and J usage is TRBJ2-2, with 10 nucleotides matching TRBD1. J was trimmed by 3 bases and V by 5 bases; bases with no gene match: 3. The CDR3 is 15 residues long. The germline V gene encodes CDR1 MNHEY and CDR2 SVGEGT. CDR3: CASSPGTGDTGELFF. The CDR3 DNA sequence: TGTGCCAGCAGTCCCGGGACAGGGGACACCGGGGAGCTGTTTTTT.

A single count supports this clonotype. The V and J genes are TRBV11-3 and TRBJ2-1; perhaps D is TRBD1 or TRBD2 (7 bases each). This CDR3 is built from 16 residues. The germline V gene encodes CDR1 SGHNT and CDR2 YENEEA. Trimming took off 0 bases at V and 9 bases at J, with 18 bases between the two ends. The CDR3 loop reads CASSLDCRGGRGEQFF. The CDR3 DNA reads TGTGCCAGCAGCTTAGATTGCAGGGGGGGCAGGGGTGAGCAGTTCTTC.

This chain joins TRBV5-1 and TRBJ2-5; TRBD2 might be the D (6 bases). In germline, CDR1 is SGHRS, CDR2 YFSETQ. The CDR3 contains 18 residues. V lost 5 bases and J 5 bases, leaving 28 bases between the germline ends. The CDR3 bases are TGCGCCAGCAGTTTGTTGAGTTTGGGACTTTCTGGGGCGGAGACCCAGTACTTC. It yields the protein CASSLLSLGLSGAETQYF.

The chain joins TRBV10-1 to TRBJ2-7; D possibly corresponds to TRBD1 (5 bases). The germline V and J ends were trimmed by 8 bases and 6 bases, with 17 bases remaining between them. Germline values: CDR1 WNHNN, CDR2 SYGVQD (reference sequence). The CDR3 length is 13 residues. CDR3 loop: CASSKGSRSEQYF. In DNA form, the CDR3 reads TGCGCCAGCTCCAAGGGGTCAAGAAGCGAGCAGTACTTC.

About this clonotype itself: This sequence may be a read error, since a much larger clone differs from it by one base. The J gene is TRBJ2-1, the V gene TRBV6-2 or TRBV6-3; TRBD2 aligns across 7 bases. The trim removed 2 bases at V and 0 bases at J, leaving 10 bases unmatched. The CDR3 runs 18 residues. Looked up from germline, CDR1 is MNHEY and CDR2 is SVGEGT. The CDR3 sequence is CASSYGIGLGDSYNEQFF. As DNA, the CDR3 is TGTGCCAGCAGTTACGGAATCGGACTAGGGGACTCCTACAATGAGCAGTTCTTC.